Listed below are T cell receptor beta chains from one sample, sequenced in a study of blood T cell repertoires in COVID-19. Here immunoSEQ multiplex PCR was the method, and the copy in TCRdb shows in-frame clones only, minus some. Of about 190,000 clones in the sample, around 80% were seen once. The sample comprised peripheral blood. These receptors came from a woman aged 55-70 years with COVID-19, enrolled during active disease. The CDR3 runs from the conserved cysteine through the conserved F or W. The order of the fields is D gene, J gene, V gene, clone size, CDR3 DNA, CDR3 protein. D genes are given only for firm matches. The listing skips clone size in some rows; elsewhere it reads once, few, many or a size class.

.	TRBJ2-7	TRBV25-1	.	TGTGCCAGCAGTGTTACAGGGTTATACGAGCAGTACTTC	CASSVTGLYEQYF
.	TRBJ1-2	TRBV3-1/TRBV3-2	.	TGTGCCAGCAGCCTATCTCCGGGGGGGGCAGAAGATGGCTACACCTTC	CASSLSPGGAEDGYTF
.	TRBJ1-1	TRBV6-5	.	TGTGCCAGCAGCCCCACGCGGGTGGGAGAAGCTTTCTTT	CASSPTRVGEAFF
TRBD1	TRBJ2-3	TRBV28	.	TGTGCCAGCAGTTTACGACAGGGCTCTGGCACAGATACGCAGTATTTT	CASSLRQGSGTDTQYF
TRBD1	TRBJ2-1	TRBV2	.	TGTGCCAGCAGACCGGGACAGGTCTACAATGAGCAGTTCTTC	CASRPGQVYNEQFF
TRBD1	TRBJ1-1	TRBV5-1	.	TGCGCCAGCAGCTGGGGACAGGGGCCCGCTTTCTTT	CASSWGQGPAFF
TRBD1	TRBJ1-6	TRBV6-5	.	TGTGCCAGCAGCCCGACAGGGGTCGGATCACCCCTCCACTTT	CASSPTGVGSPLHF
TRBD1	TRBJ2-3	TRBV27	.	TGTGCCAGCAGAGGTGGGACAGCGACAGATACGCAGTATTTT	CASRGGTATDTQYF
.	TRBJ2-1	TRBV5-1	few	TGCGCCAGCAGCTTGGACCAGACCTACAATGAGCAGTTCTTC	CASSLDQTYNEQFF
TRBD2	TRBJ2-4	TRBV18	.	TGTGCCAGCTCACCACCATCAGCGGGAGCAAACATTCAGTACTTC	CASSPPSAGANIQYF
.	TRBJ1-1	TRBV29-1	.	TGCAGCGTCCAACAGGGGAACACTGAAGCTTTCTTT	CSVQQGNTEAFF
TRBD1	TRBJ1-6	TRBV6-5	.	TGTGCCAGCAGACGAGACAGGGGGCAGAATTCACCCCTCCACTTT	CASRRDRGQNSPLHF
TRBD2	TRBJ2-5	TRBV3-1/TRBV3-2	.	TGTGCCAGCAGTCTATCCGGGACTAGCGGACAGACCCAGTACTTC	CASSLSGTSGQTQYF
.	TRBJ1-1	TRBV9	.	TGTGCCAGCAGCCCGAGTACTCTGAACACTGAAGCTTTCTTT	CASSPSTLNTEAFF
TRBD1	TRBJ2-5	TRBV7-2	.	TGTGCCAGCAGCTTAGGGATGCAGGGGGCGATGGAGACCCAGTACTTC	CASSLGMQGAMETQYF
TRBD1	TRBJ1-2	TRBV11-2	.	TGTGCCAGCAGCCTCTACTACGGACAGGGGGCTAACTATGGCTACACCTTC	CASSLYYGQGANYGYTF
TRBD2	TRBJ2-1	TRBV19	once	TGTGCCAGTAGCCGGACTAGCGGATACAATGAGCAGTTCTTC	CASSRTSGYNEQFF